These 31 T cell receptor beta chains came from one sample sequenced in a study of blood T cell repertoires in COVID-19. The protocol was immunoSEQ multiplex PCR, while the TCRdb copy is restricted to in-frame clones and leaves out a portion. The data contain approximately 33,000 clones, approximately 86% of them seen just once; the ten biggest clones take up roughly 7.9%. The source material was peripheral blood. The source is a man in his fifties or sixties with COVID-19, enrolled during active disease.

This chain uses TRBV19 with TRBJ1-1, with 7 bases fitting TRBD1. Germline assignment: CDR1 LNHDA and CDR2 SQIVND (reference sequence). This CDR3 has 14 amino acids. J lost 0 bases, V lost 7 bases, and 5 bases had no gene match. CDR3 amino acids: CASMMGQMNTEAFF. The CDR3 coding sequence is TGTGCCAGTATGATGGGACAGATGAACACTGAAGCTTTCTTT.

J is TRBJ2-1 and V is TRBV11-2; D possibly corresponds to TRBD2 (6 bases). Germline CDR1 and CDR2: SGHAT and FQNNGV. V was trimmed by 2 bases and J by 8 bases, leaving 10 bases between them. The CDR3 is 13 amino acids. Here the CDR3 DNA reads TGTGCCAGCAGCTTAAGTCCGGGAGATGAGCAGTTCTTC. Protein: CASSLSPGDEQFF.

This chain uses TRBV11-3 with TRBJ2-5, with 7 bases matching TRBD2. Germline V CDR1 and CDR2: SGHNT, YENEEA. J gave up 5 bases and V 5 bases, and 14 bases lay outside the gene matches. CDR3 length equals 16 residues. CDR3 in DNA: TGTGCCAGCAGCCGGGGGGTGTCCAGGCTGCCGGAGACCCAGTACTTC. Translated, it gives CASSRGVSRLPETQYF.

The gene calls are TRBV5-6 and TRBJ1-2, with 9 nucleotides matching TRBD1. Germline loops: CDR1 SGHDT, CDR2 YYEEEE. The CDR3 spans 15 residues. V gave up 3 bases and J gave up 5 bases; unmatched junction bases: 8. The CDR3 coding sequence is TGTGCCAGCAGCTCCCCGGACAGGGGTGGATATGGCTACACCTTC. It encodes CASSSPDRGGYGYTF.

This clone appeared once. The chain uses TRBV2 and TRBJ1-1; D is ambiguous. The germline gives CDR1 SNHLY, CDR2 FYNNEI. The CDR3 runs to 15 residues. Trimming left V 4 bases short and J 0 bases short, with 12 bases between. This CDR3 reads CASSVFRALNTEAFF. The CDR3 DNA reads TGTGCCAGCAGTGTGTTTAGAGCTTTGAACACTGAAGCTTTCTTT.

In nucleotides, the CDR3 is TGTGCCAGCAGGTCTAGACCTCCAGGGGGGGAGACCCAGTACTTC. Its translation: CASRSRPPGGETQYF. V and J are TRBV6-5 and TRBJ2-5, with D possibly being TRBD1 (7 bases). This CDR3 region has 15 residues. Trimming removed 6 bases from V and 5 bases from J, with 19 bases in between. The V gene's germline CDR1 is MNHEY and CDR2 SVGAGI.

V usage is TRBV6-5 and J usage is TRBJ2-7, with 7 nucleotides matching TRBD1. Trimming removed 6 bases from V and 6 bases from J; junction bases left unmatched: 11. The germline gives CDR1 MNHEY, CDR2 SVGAGI. The CDR3 has 14 amino acids. The CDR3 nucleotides read TGTGCCAGCAGCCGACAGGGTGGGCAGGGCGAGCAGTACTTC. This translates into CASSRQGGQGEQYF.

V and J are TRBV19 and TRBJ2-2, with TRBD1 matching over 9 bases. Germline CDR1 is LNHDA and CDR2 is SQIVND (reference sequence). The V gene end was trimmed by 7 bases and the J gene end by 4 bases; junction bases not matched to a gene: 10. The CDR3 loop spans 16 amino acids. The CDR3 loop is CASNPGTGFFTGELFF. CDR3 DNA sequence: TGTGCCAGTAACCCCGGGACAGGGTTTTTCACCGGGGAGCTGTTTTTT.

The chain employs TRBV3-1 (or the pseudogene TRBV3-2) and TRBJ1-6; possibly TRBD1 for D (6 bases). The CDR3 is made up of 13 amino acids. The germline V gene encodes CDR1 LGHDT and CDR2 YNNKEL (reference sequence). With 5 bases removed from V and 7 bases from J, the gap between germline ends came to 9 bases. CDR3 DNA sequence: TGTGCCAGCAGCGGACAGTCCAATTCACCCCTCCACTTT. Translation gives CASSGQSNSPLHF.

The chain has TRBV7-9 and TRBJ1-2; TRBD1 agrees at 10 bases. The CDR3 runs to 15 residues. From germline, CDR1 is SEHNR and CDR2 FQNEAQ (reference sequence). V gave up 5 bases and J gave up 1 base; unmatched junction bases: 4. CDR3 sequence (DNA): TGTGCCAGCAGCCGAGACAGGGGGCGTAACTATGGCTACACCTTC. It is translated as CASSRDRGRNYGYTF.

This clone was detected once. The chain employs TRBV28 and TRBJ2-5, with D maybe TRBD2 (5 bases). Germline CDR1 is MDHEN and CDR2 is SYDVKM. This CDR3 comprises 15 residues. V lost 5 bases and J lost 7, with 20 bases in between. The CDR3 spells CASSTRAWRSGTQYF. DNA of the CDR3: TGTGCCAGCAGTACTAGGGCTTGGAGGTCCGGGACCCAGTACTTC.

This rearrangement joins TRBV28 to TRBJ2-3; 9 nucleotides agree with TRBD2. This CDR3 spans 15 amino acids. V dropped 4 bases and J dropped 3; count of bases not matched to a gene: 5. Per germline, CDR1 MDHEN and CDR2 SYDVKM. The CDR3 spells CASSWGSGRTDTQYF. Here the CDR3 DNA reads TGTGCCAGCAGTTGGGGTAGCGGGAGAACAGATACGCAGTATTTT.

V usage is TRBV19 and J usage is TRBJ2-7; 8 bases fit TRBD2. V shed 5 bases, J shed 0 bases, and the junction held 6 bases outside the gene matches. Germline CDR1 and CDR2: LNHDA and SQIVND (reference sequence). This CDR3 is built from 15 residues. The DNA of the CDR3 is TGTGCCAGTAGTTCGGCGCGGGAGGCCTCCTACGAGCAGTACTTC. Its translation is CASSSAREASYEQYF.

The chain uses TRBV19 and TRBJ2-7; TRBD1 is a possible D gene (5 bases). This CDR3 contains 13 residues. CDR1 LNHDA and CDR2 SQIVND come from the germline V gene (reference sequence). The V end was cut by 8 bases, the J end by 0 bases, with 11 bases between. The chain's CDR3 is CASRWGSSYEQYF. In nucleotides, the CDR3 is TGTGCCAGTCGATGGGGCAGCTCCTACGAGCAGTACTTC.

The V and J genes are TRBV6-5 and TRBJ1-5; the match to TRBD1 covers 7 bases. The V and J ends lost 0 bases and 4 bases, in that order; junction bases with no gene match: 3. The germline gives CDR1 MNHEY, CDR2 SVGAGI. The CDR3 consists of 15 residues. The CDR3 protein is CASSYSLRGNQPQHF. The CDR3 nucleotides read TGTGCCAGCAGTTACTCCCTCAGGGGGAATCAGCCCCAGCATTTT.

The rearrangement uses TRBV5-1 and TRBJ1-2; 7 nucleotides agree with TRBD1. The CDR3 spans 16 residues. The V and J ends lost 0 bases and 6 bases, in that order; junction bases with no gene match: 11. CDR1 is SGHRS, CDR2 YFSETQ, per germline. The CDR3 loop reads CASSLGSSGGVHGYTF. In nucleotides, the CDR3 is TGCGCCAGCAGCTTGGGATCGTCAGGGGGAGTCCATGGCTACACCTTC. Based on the CDR3 plus reference TRBV5-1 and TRBJ1-2, the full variable domain is KAGVTQTPRYLIKTRGQQVTLSCSPISGHRSVSWYQQTPGQGLQFLFEYFSETQRNKGNFPGRFSGRQFSNSRSEMNVSTLELGDSALYLCASSLGSSGGVHGYTFGSGTRLTVV.

The chain joins TRBV6-2 or TRBV6-3 to TRBJ2-1; TRBD2 is a possible D gene (5 bases). V was trimmed by 7 bases and J by 5 bases, leaving 33 bases between them. The CDR3 has 20 residues. Germline CDR1 MNHEY, CDR2 SVGEGT. The CDR3 DNA follows: TGTGCCAGCAACCCCATCGGTGGGAGACGAAGGAGCGCATGGGACAATGAGCAGTTCTTC. Its translation: CASNPIGGRRRSAWDNEQFF.

This sequence joins TRBV30 and TRBJ1-5; 11 positions agree with TRBD1. There are 13 residues in the CDR3. Looked up from germline, CDR1 is GTSNPN and CDR2 is SVGIG (reference sequence). The trim removed 5 bases at V and 7 bases at J, leaving 4 bases unmatched. Here the CDR3 DNA reads TGTGCCTGGCTGGGACAGGGGGGGCAGCCCCAGCATTTT. This gives the protein CAWLGQGGQPQHF.

This chain links TRBV18 with TRBJ2-7; D not resolved. Between the trimmed V and J ends, which lost 2 bases and 3 bases, there was a span of 5 bases. Germline values: CDR1 KGHSH, CDR2 LQKENI. The CDR3 covers 12 residues. CDR3 DNA: TGTGCCAGCTCACCAGAGGTCTACGAGCAGTACTTC. Amino acid sequence: CASSPEVYEQYF.

The CDR3 nucleotides read TGTGCCAGTAGCTTCGATGGACAGTACAATCAGCCCCAGCATTTT. Translated, it gives CASSFDGQYNQPQHF. This chain links TRBV19 with TRBJ1-5, with D tentatively TRBD1 (6 bases). CDR1 and CDR2 from the germline V gene are LNHDA and SQIVND (reference sequence). The CDR3 runs 15 residues. The germline V and J ends were trimmed by 6 bases and 3 bases, with 15 bases remaining between them.

The CDR3 loop is CASSLEGLGRGGGTEAFF. The CDR3 nucleotides are TGCGCCAGCAGCTTGGAGGGCCTAGGAAGAGGGGGCGGCACTGAAGCTTTCTTT. V is TRBV5-1 and J is TRBJ1-1, with 7 bases identical to TRBD1. The V and J ends lost 0 bases and 4 bases, in that order; junction bases with no gene match: 15. This CDR3 contains 18 residues. The germline gives CDR1 SGHRS, CDR2 YFSETQ.

The chain links TRBV19 to TRBJ2-7; TRBD1 agrees at 8 bases. Unmatched junction bases numbered 6, after V lost 5 bases and J lost 0 bases. Germline V gives CDR1 LNHDA, CDR2 SQIVND (reference sequence). The CDR3 sequence is 15 residues long. The CDR3 nucleotides are TGTGCCAGTAGTCCCCGGACAGGGACCTCCTACGAGCAGTACTTC. Residues: CASSPRTGTSYEQYF.

The CDR3 reads CACSGTGGFNTEAFF. DNA for the CDR3: TGTGCCTGCTCCGGGACAGGGGGCTTTAACACTGAAGCTTTCTTT. This chain uses TRBV30 with TRBJ1-1; TRBD1 matches at 12 bases. V dropped 6 bases and J dropped 2; count of bases not matched to a gene: 7. CDR1 is GTSNPN and CDR2 is SVGIG in the germline V gene (reference sequence). This CDR3 is built from 15 residues.

The gene calls are TRBV6-5 and TRBJ1-5, with D uncertain. Between the trimmed V and J ends, which lost 5 bases and 2 bases, there was a span of 10 bases. This CDR3 contains 14 residues. Germline V gives CDR1 MNHEY, CDR2 SVGAGI. For the CDR3, the DNA is TGTGCCAGCAGTCCCAACCAGGGCAATCAGCCCCAGCATTTT. Translating gives CASSPNQGNQPQHF.

The table lists this clone with a count of one. V usage is TRBV18 and J usage is TRBJ2-3; the D is unclear. Trimming cost V 0 bases and J 6 bases, with 13 bases left between them. This CDR3 spans 15 amino acids. The V gene's germline CDR1 is KGHSH and CDR2 LQKENI. Here the CDR3 DNA reads TGTGCCAGCTCACCACCGTTGGCTAGTGTGGATACGCAGTATTTT. It codes for CASSPPLASVDTQYF.

A remark on this clone: The germline gene is not matched at one end of the junction; a read error may be the cause. The V call is TRBV7-7, the J call TRBJ2-2; D is possibly TRBD1 (5 bases). The CDR3 totals 14 residues. Germline CDR1 is SSHAT and CDR2 is FNYEAQ (reference sequence). The CDR3 bases are TGTGCTAGCAGTAGACAGACTAACACCGGGGAGCTGTTTTTT. It codes for CASSRQTNTGELFF. Supplemented by reference TRBV7-7 and TRBJ2-2, the full variable domain reads GAGVSQSPRYKVTKRGQDVTLRCDPISSHATLYWYQQALGQGPEFLTYFNYEAQPDKSGLPSDRFSAERPEGSISTLTIQRTEQRDSAMYRCASSRQTNTGELFFGEGSRLTVL.

The J gene is TRBJ1-6, the V gene TRBV27; 7 bases line up with TRBD1. CDR3 size: 13 residues. Looked up from germline, CDR1 is MNHEY and CDR2 is SMNVEV (reference sequence). The junction had 5 bases not matched to a gene; V was cut back by 6 bases and J by 9 bases. DNA for the CDR3: TGTGCCAGCAGAAGACAGGGCGGTTCACCCCTCCACTTT. Translation gives CASRRQGGSPLHF.

The rearrangement links TRBV27 to TRBJ1-1; maybe TRBD1 (6 bases). V was shortened by 5 bases and J by 4 bases, with 11 bases between the two germline ends. This CDR3 region has 13 residues. Germline V gene data show CDR1 as MNHEY and CDR2 as SMNVEV (reference sequence). In nucleotides, the CDR3 is TGTGCCAGCAGTCCAAGGGGGTTCACTGAAGCTTTCTTT. Translating gives CASSPRGFTEAFF.

The chain couples TRBV5-4 to TRBJ2-7; TRBD2 matches 11 bases. Germline V gene data show CDR1 as SGHNT and CDR2 as YYREEE (reference sequence). V trimming: 2 bases; J trimming: 2 bases; junction bases outside the gene matches: 9. The CDR3 has 17 amino acids. CDR3 loop: CASSFGTSGGAAYEQYF. Written as DNA, the CDR3 is TGTGCCAGCAGCTTCGGGACTAGCGGAGGCGCTGCCTACGAGCAGTACTTC.

The genes are TRBV5-1 and TRBJ2-3, with 12 bases that match TRBD1. This CDR3 is 17 amino acids long. Germline V gene sequence: CDR1 SGHRS, CDR2 YFSETQ. V trimming: 4 bases; J trimming: 1 base; junction bases outside the gene matches: 7. CDR3 coding DNA: TGCGCCAGCAGCGCCCCGGGACAGGGGGCCGGCACAGATACGCAGTATTTT. This codes for CASSAPGQGAGTDTQYF.

The chain joins TRBV5-1 to TRBJ2-7; 8 bases are shared with TRBD1. Germline CDR1 SGHRS, CDR2 YFSETQ. The CDR3 runs 17 residues. After removal of 0 bases from V and 3 bases from J, the junction contained 11 bases not matched to a gene. CDR3 protein: CASSLGAGGDPHYEQYF. CDR3 nucleotides: TGCGCCAGCAGCTTGGGAGCAGGGGGCGACCCCCACTACGAGCAGTACTTC.